Following are 16 T cell receptor beta chains from one sample sequenced in a study of T-cell memory formation after mild COVID-19. TCRdb analysed the 5' RACE reads with MiXCR anew, one entry per CDR3 protein. The sample holds a few hundred thousand distinct CDR3 sequences, about 20% seen once. The material sequenced was PBMCs or a T cell subset sorted from them (not recorded which). The receptor set was obtained from a man aged 18 to 30 who had mild COVID-19 (a few samples of this study predate the infection). Cell type and time point are not known.

This clonotype came up a few times. The chain recombines TRBV11-1 with TRBJ2-1, with D tentatively TRBD2 (5 bases). CDR1 is SGHAT, CDR2 FQDESV, per germline (reference sequence). V lost 8 bases and J lost 7, with 15 bases in between. This CDR3 is 13 amino acids long. The CDR3 DNA reads TGTGCCAGCCGCGAGGCGGGTAGGAATGAGCAGTTCTTC. Amino acid sequence: CASREAGRNEQFF. The full variable domain, with the rest looked up from reference TRBV11-1 and TRBJ2-1, is EAEVAQSPRYKITEKSQAVAFWCDPISGHATLYWYRQILGQGPELLVQFQDESVVDDSQLPKDRFSAERLKGVDSTLKIQPAELGDSAMYLCASREAGRNEQFFGPGTRLTVL.

This clonotype was counted only a few times. The rearrangement links TRBV20-1 to TRBJ2-7; TRBD2 aligns across 8 bases. The V gene end was trimmed by 2 bases and the J gene end by 4 bases; junction bases not matched to a gene: 7. This CDR3 is built from 14 residues. Germline loops: CDR1 DFQATT, CDR2 SNEGSKA (reference sequence). CDR3 in amino acids: CSARSRLAPYEQYF. The CDR3 region has the DNA TGCAGTGCTAGATCGCGACTAGCGCCGTACGAGCAGTACTTC.

This clonotype was counted only a few times. The chain is built from TRBV10-3 and TRBJ1-5, with D perhaps TRBD1 (5 bases). This CDR3 is 14 amino acids long. Trimming took off 2 bases at V and 8 bases at J, with 13 bases between the two ends. Germline-derived CDR1 and CDR2 are ENHRY and SYGVKD. CDR3 DNA: TGTGCCATCAGTGAGAGGGGATTTAATGAGCCCCAGCATTTT. Its translation is CAISERGFNEPQHF.

There are many counts of this clonotype. The chain employs TRBV5-1 and TRBJ2-1, with TRBD2 matching over 12 bases. The ends lost 0 bases at V and 5 bases at J; junction bases unmatched: 3. Looked up from germline, CDR1 is SGHRS and CDR2 is YFSETQ. The CDR3 consists of 16 residues. CDR3 sequence (DNA): TGCGCCAGCAGCTTGGGACTAGCGGGGGTGAACAATGAGCAGTTCTTC. It encodes CASSLGLAGVNNEQFF. Full variable domain (rest looked up from reference TRBV5-1 and TRBJ2-1): KAGVTQTPRYLIKTRGQQVTLSCSPISGHRSVSWYQQTPGQGLQFLFEYFSETQRNKGNFPGRFSGRQFSNSRSEMNVSTLELGDSALYLCASSLGLAGVNNEQFFGPGTRLTVL.

DNA of the CDR3: TGTGCCAGCAGCCGTAGAATAACCGATTCTAACACTGAAGCTTTCTTT. Its translation: CASSRRITDSNTEAFF. V and J are TRBV11-1 and TRBJ1-1; D is undetermined. The ends were cut back, 5 bases at V and 2 bases at J, with 18 bases in the middle. The CDR3 is 16 residues long. Germline CDR1 reads SGHAT; CDR2 reads FQDESV (reference sequence).

This chain links TRBV6-2 or TRBV6-3 with TRBJ2-7, with 7 nucleotides matching TRBD2. The ends lost 2 bases at V and 7 bases at J; junction bases unmatched: 11. CDR3 length equals 15 residues. Looked up from germline, CDR1 is MNHEY and CDR2 is SVGEGT. The CDR3 coding sequence is TGTGCCAGCAGTTACGGGGAACGGGGGGAGTATGAGCAGTACTTC. Protein: CASSYGERGEYEQYF.

This clonotype was counted a few times. This chain connects TRBV10-3 to TRBJ2-1, with 12 positions matching TRBD2. CDR1 and CDR2 from the germline V gene are ENHRY and SYGVKD. Germline trimming cut 8 bases from V and 8 bases from J; bases unmatched to any gene: 10. The CDR3 is 15 amino acids. In DNA form, the CDR3 reads TGTGCCATCGGTACTAGCGGGGGGAGCCGTGATGAGCAGTTCTTC. Amino acid sequence: CAIGTSGGSRDEQFF.

The J gene is TRBJ1-6, the V gene TRBV7-9; D is perhaps TRBD1 (5 bases). CDR1 is SEHNR and CDR2 is FQNEAQ in the germline V gene (reference sequence). V lost 3 bases and J lost 13, with 16 bases in between. The CDR3 covers 14 residues. The CDR3 coding sequence is TGTGCCAGCAGCTTTGGTGGGATAGGGGCCCCCCTCCACTTT. This gives the protein CASSFGGIGAPLHF. Looking up the rest from reference TRBV7-9 and TRBJ1-6 gives the full variable domain: DTGVSQNPRHKITKRGQNVTFRCDPISEHNRLYWYRQTLGQGPEFLTYFQNEAQLEKSRLLSDRFSAERPKGSFSTLEIQRTEQGDSAMYLCASSFGGIGAPLHFGNGTRLTVT.

The chain uses TRBV20-1 and TRBJ2-7, with a possible D match to TRBD1 (6 bases). V lost 4 bases to trimming and J lost 6 bases, with 13 bases between them. This CDR3 is built from 12 residues. Germline V CDR1 and CDR2: DFQATT, SNEGSKA (reference sequence). The CDR3 is CSAKPGQREQYV. The DNA for the CDR3 is TGCAGTGCTAAACCTGGACAGCGCGAGCAGTACGTC.

V is TRBV6-5 and J is TRBJ2-5; D not certain. Trimming stripped 6 bases from V and 1 base from J, with 9 bases between. Germline V gives CDR1 MNHEY, CDR2 SVGAGI. This CDR3 has 13 residues. The CDR3 nucleotides are TGTGCCAGCAGGCTCCGGAGCCAAGAGACCCAGTACTTC. This sequence encodes CASRLRSQETQYF.

This clonotype was found a few times. The chain combines TRBV27 with TRBJ2-1; 11 bases fit TRBD2. The germline V gene has CDR1 MNHEY and CDR2 SMNVEV (reference sequence). CDR3 length equals 16 residues. V was pared by 4 bases and J by 4 bases, with 6 bases of the junction left unmatched. CDR3 nucleotides: TGTGCCAGCAGTTCACCTAGCGGGGGGAGGTACAATGAGCAGTTCTTC. Amino acid sequence: CASSSPSGGRYNEQFF.

This clonotype has only a few counts. The chain has TRBV7-9 and TRBJ1-6; D gene ambiguous. The length of the CDR3 is 14 residues. V lost 5 bases and J lost 7, with 12 bases in between. Germline CDR1 and CDR2: SEHNR and FQNEAQ (reference sequence). CDR3: CASSQSGLNSPLHF. Here the CDR3 DNA reads TGTGCCAGCAGCCAGAGTGGGTTAAATTCACCCCTCCACTTT.

J is TRBJ2-5 and V is TRBV5-6; no definite D call. Germline-derived CDR1 and CDR2 are SGHDT and YYEEEE. Deletions cut 0 bases from V and 9 bases from J, with 9 bases between. This CDR3 spans 12 amino acids. CDR3 region: CASSLVSDPQYF. DNA for the CDR3: TGTGCCAGCAGCTTGGTTTCCGATCCCCAGTACTTC.

This clonotype was seen a few times. One end of the junction is discordant with germline, which a read error may explain. The chain recombines TRBV2 with TRBJ2-2; D ambiguous. The CDR3 extends over 16 amino acids. Looked up from germline, CDR1 is SNHLY and CDR2 is FYNNEI. The CDR3 DNA reads as TGTGCCAGCACTGAAGACAAGACCGCGAACACCGGGGAGCTGTTTTTT. It encodes CASTEDKTANTGELFF.

This clonotype has only a few counts. This chain links TRBV6-2 or TRBV6-3 with TRBJ1-2; 8 bases align to TRBD1. The germline CDR1 and CDR2 sequences are MNHEY and SVGEGT. This CDR3 is built from 15 residues. V gave up 2 bases and J gave up 2 bases; unmatched junction bases: 4. Here the CDR3 DNA reads TGTGCCAGCAGTTACGGACAGGGCACGAACTATGGCTACACCTTC. It specifies CASSYGQGTNYGYTF.

The chain couples TRBV15 to TRBJ2-4; possibly TRBD1 for D (5 bases). CDR3 length: 13 residues. Per germline, CDR1 LNHNV and CDR2 YYDKDF (reference sequence). V was pared by 2 bases and J by 7 bases, with 9 bases between. In DNA form, the CDR3 reads TGTGCCACCAGCAGACAGGCAGGGAACATTCAGTACTTC. Translating it yields CATSRQAGNIQYF.